This is a list of T cell receptor beta chains from one sample in a study of shared clonotypes between healthy human individuals. The assay was immunoSEQ multiplex PCR, and TCRdb's table has in-frame clones only and misses some. This table has roughly 660,000 clones, less than 95% appearing once. Sequenced input: memory CD8+ T cells from PBMCs. These receptors all stem from a man between 18 and 35 years old in good health. Some clones in this sample may be carry-over from other donors' samples. Each CDR3 is given with its conserved first and last residue. The order of the fields is J gene, CDR3 length, D gene, V gene, clone size, CDR3 protein, CDR3 DNA. The D gene is left open where the match is weak. Rows give clone size only sometimes, using once, few, many, or a class for an expanded clone.

J gene: TRBJ2-3; CDR3 length: 16; D gene: TRBD2; V gene: TRBV28; clone size: NA; CDR3 protein: CASSPRLAGYRDTQYF; CDR3 DNA: TGTGCCAGCAGTCCCAGACTAGCGGGGTATAGGGATACGCAGTATTTT
J gene: TRBJ2-3; CDR3 length: 21; D gene: TRBD1; V gene: TRBV28; clone size: NA; CDR3 protein: CASSLHPGQGPAGTLTDTQYF; CDR3 DNA: TGTGCCAGCAGTTTACATCCGGGACAGGGCCCAGCGGGGACTCTCACAGATACGCAGTATTTT
J gene: TRBJ2-7; CDR3 length: 16; D gene: TRBD2; V gene: TRBV27; clone size: NA; CDR3 protein: CASSLSAGGYSYEQYF; CDR3 DNA: TGTGCCAGCAGTTTGTCGGCGGGAGGTTACTCCTACGAGCAGTACTTC
J gene: TRBJ1-5; CDR3 length: 12; D gene: NA; V gene: TRBV7-9; clone size: few; CDR3 protein: CASSLMGQPQHF; CDR3 DNA: TGTGCCAGCAGCTTAATGGGGCAGCCCCAGCATTTT
J gene: TRBJ2-7; CDR3 length: 12; D gene: NA; V gene: TRBV28; clone size: once; CDR3 protein: CASSRTDYEQYF; CDR3 DNA: TGTGCCAGCAGTCGGACAGACTACGAGCAGTACTTC
J gene: TRBJ1-5; CDR3 length: 14; D gene: TRBD1; V gene: TRBV9; clone size: NA; CDR3 protein: CASSATGRNQPQHF; CDR3 DNA: TGTGCCAGCAGCGCGACAGGGCGGAATCAGCCCCAGCATTTT
J gene: TRBJ1-1; CDR3 length: 16; D gene: NA; V gene: TRBV4-3; clone size: NA; CDR3 protein: CASSQDEEGLGTEAFF; CDR3 DNA: TGCGCCAGCAGCCAAGATGAGGAAGGGCTGGGAACTGAAGCTTTCTTT
J gene: TRBJ2-7; CDR3 length: 13; D gene: NA; V gene: TRBV5-8; clone size: NA; CDR3 protein: CASRPLRGYEQYF; CDR3 DNA: TGTGCCAGCAGACCTTTGAGGGGCTACGAGCAGTACTTC
J gene: TRBJ2-1; CDR3 length: 15; D gene: NA; V gene: TRBV7-3; clone size: NA; CDR3 protein: CASSARDWGNNEQFF; CDR3 DNA: TGTGCCAGCAGCGCCCGGGACTGGGGGAACAATGAGCAGTTCTTC
J gene: TRBJ2-5; CDR3 length: 17; D gene: NA; V gene: TRBV19; clone size: NA; CDR3 protein: CASSIPTGLGAEETQYF; CDR3 DNA: TGTGCCAGTAGTATACCTACAGGGCTGGGGGCGGAAGAGACCCAGTACTTC
J gene: TRBJ1-1; CDR3 length: 15; D gene: NA; V gene: TRBV7-3; clone size: NA; CDR3 protein: CASSLGLGLNTEAFF; CDR3 DNA: TGTGCCAGCAGCTTGGGTCTAGGATTGAACACTGAAGCTTTCTTT
J gene: TRBJ2-1; CDR3 length: 15; D gene: NA; V gene: TRBV19; clone size: NA; CDR3 protein: CASRDSRSSYNEQFF; CDR3 DNA: TGTGCCAGTAGAGACTCGCGGAGCTCCTACAATGAGCAGTTCTTC
J gene: TRBJ2-7; CDR3 length: 12; D gene: NA; V gene: TRBV29-1; clone size: NA; CDR3 protein: CSVEQGGYEQYF; CDR3 DNA: TGCAGCGTTGAGCAGGGGGGGTACGAGCAGTACTTC
J gene: TRBJ2-1; CDR3 length: 15; D gene: NA; V gene: TRBV30; clone size: NA; CDR3 protein: CAWSVGTASYNEQFF; CDR3 DNA: TGTGCCTGGAGTGTCGGGACCGCCTCCTACAATGAGCAGTTCTTC
J gene: TRBJ2-2; CDR3 length: 15; D gene: NA; V gene: TRBV30; clone size: NA; CDR3 protein: CAWSVAGSITGELFF; CDR3 DNA: TGTGCCTGGAGTGTGGCCGGGAGTATAACCGGGGAGCTGTTTTTT
J gene: TRBJ1-5; CDR3 length: 14; D gene: NA; V gene: TRBV9; clone size: NA; CDR3 protein: CASALGPSNQPQHF; CDR3 DNA: TGTGCCAGCGCCTTGGGGCCAAGCAATCAGCCCCAGCATTTT
J gene: TRBJ2-1; CDR3 length: 8; D gene: NA; V gene: TRBV29-1; clone size: NA; CDR3 protein: CSVEGQFF; CDR3 DNA: TGCAGCGTTGAGGGGCAGTTCTTC
J gene: TRBJ2-5; CDR3 length: 15; D gene: NA; V gene: TRBV7-9; clone size: NA; CDR3 protein: CASSPKVRVEETQYF; CDR3 DNA: TGTGCCAGCAGCCCCAAGGTCAGGGTAGAAGAGACCCAGTACTTC
J gene: TRBJ2-1; CDR3 length: 16; D gene: NA; V gene: TRBV27; clone size: NA; CDR3 protein: CASSPQGRSSYNEQFF; CDR3 DNA: TGTGCCAGCAGTCCGCAAGGCAGAAGCTCCTACAATGAGCAGTTCTTC
J gene: TRBJ1-1; CDR3 length: 12; D gene: NA; V gene: TRBV19; clone size: NA; CDR3 protein: CASETMNTEAFF; CDR3 DNA: TGTGCCTCCGAGACGATGAACACTGAAGCTTTCTTT
J gene: TRBJ2-3; CDR3 length: 16; D gene: TRBD1; V gene: TRBV6-5; clone size: NA; CDR3 protein: CASSYSRGGRTDTQYF; CDR3 DNA: TGTGCCAGCAGTTACTCTAGAGGGGGCCGCACAGATACGCAGTATTTT
J gene: TRBJ2-7; CDR3 length: 13; D gene: NA; V gene: TRBV18; clone size: NA; CDR3 protein: CASSTMGTYEQYF; CDR3 DNA: TGTGCCAGCTCAACCATGGGAACCTACGAGCAGTACTTC
J gene: TRBJ1-1; CDR3 length: 16; D gene: NA; V gene: TRBV27; clone size: NA; CDR3 protein: CATRRAAQGFYTEAFF; CDR3 DNA: TGTGCCACTCGTAGGGCGGCGCAGGGGTTTTACACTGAAGCTTTCTTT
J gene: TRBJ1-1; CDR3 length: 14; D gene: NA; V gene: TRBV19; clone size: NA; CDR3 protein: CASRWTDGDTEAFF; CDR3 DNA: TGTGCCAGTAGGTGGACGGACGGCGACACTGAAGCTTTCTTT
J gene: TRBJ2-7; CDR3 length: 16; D gene: NA; V gene: TRBV7-9; clone size: NA; CDR3 protein: CASSLRVSADEGEQYF; CDR3 DNA: TGTGCCAGCAGCTTAAGGGTCTCGGCAGACGAGGGCGAGCAGTACTTC
J gene: TRBJ1-4; CDR3 length: 15; D gene: NA; V gene: TRBV7-9; clone size: NA; CDR3 protein: CASGRGGGTNEKLFF; CDR3 DNA: TGTGCCAGCGGCCGAGGGGGTGGGACTAATGAAAAACTGTTTTTT